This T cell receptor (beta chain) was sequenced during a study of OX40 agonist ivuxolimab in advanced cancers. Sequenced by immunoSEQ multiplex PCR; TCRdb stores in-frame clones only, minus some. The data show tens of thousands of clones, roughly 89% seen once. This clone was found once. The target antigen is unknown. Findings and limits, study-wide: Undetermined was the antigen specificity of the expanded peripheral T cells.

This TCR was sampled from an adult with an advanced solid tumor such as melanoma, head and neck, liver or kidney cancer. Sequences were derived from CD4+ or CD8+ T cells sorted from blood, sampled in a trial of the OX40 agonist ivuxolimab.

The CDR3 is CASRDSDRDTRGYTF. CDR3 DNA: TGTGCCAGCAGAGATTCGGACAGGGACACGCGTGGCTACACCTTC. The V gene is TRBV6-1, the J gene TRBJ1-2; 8 nucleotides align to TRBD1. This CDR3 contains 15 residues. Trimming at V came to 6 bases and at J to 7 bases, leaving 13 bases not matched to a gene. Germline V gene data show CDR1 as MNHNS and CDR2 as SASEGT.